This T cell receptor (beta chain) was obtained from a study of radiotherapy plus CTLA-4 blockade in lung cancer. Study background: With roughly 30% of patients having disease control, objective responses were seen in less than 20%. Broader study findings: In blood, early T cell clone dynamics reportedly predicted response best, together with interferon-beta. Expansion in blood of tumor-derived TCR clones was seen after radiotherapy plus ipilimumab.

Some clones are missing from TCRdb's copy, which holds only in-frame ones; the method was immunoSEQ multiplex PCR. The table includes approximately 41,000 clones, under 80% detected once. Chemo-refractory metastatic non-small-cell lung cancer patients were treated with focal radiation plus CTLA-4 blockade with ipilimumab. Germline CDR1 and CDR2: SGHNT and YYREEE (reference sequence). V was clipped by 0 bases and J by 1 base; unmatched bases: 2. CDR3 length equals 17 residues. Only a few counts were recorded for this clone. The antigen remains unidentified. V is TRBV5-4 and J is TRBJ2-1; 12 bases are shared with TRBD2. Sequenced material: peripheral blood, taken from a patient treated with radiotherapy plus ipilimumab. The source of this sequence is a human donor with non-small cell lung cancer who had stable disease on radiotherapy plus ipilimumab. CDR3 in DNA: TGTGCCAGCAGCTTGGCCGGACTAGCGGGGTCCTACAATGAGCAGTTCTTC. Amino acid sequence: CASSLAGLAGSYNEQFF.